These T cell receptor beta chains were read from a single sample in a study of CD8 T cells in Susac syndrome. TCRdb independently ran MiXCR on the immunoSEQ multiplex PCR reads; one entry per CDR3 protein. The table lists approximately 74,000 distinct CDR3 sequences, approximately 94% of them singletons. Input material: CD4+ T cells from PBMCs. These receptors all stem from a human donor with Susac syndrome. CDR3s include the opening cysteine and the closing phenylalanine or tryptophan. The D gene is left open where the match is weak. Part of the rows lack a size; the others show once, few, many or a class for expanded clones.

clone_size,j_call,v_call,d_call,cdr3_nt,cdr3_aa
-,TRBJ2-5,TRBV4-1,-,TGCGCCAGCAGCCGCACCCTAGCCCAAGAGACCCAGTACTTC,CASSRTLAQETQYF
-,TRBJ1-3,TRBV6-2/TRBV6-3,-,TGTGCCAGCAGCCAACCGGGCCGGGGAGAGGGAAGAGCCATATATTTT,CASSQPGRGEGRAIYF
-,TRBJ2-3,TRBV7-8,TRBD1,TGTGCCAGCAGCGAGAGACAGGGGCGGCGATCGCCAGATACGCAGTATTTT,CASSERQGRRSPDTQYF
-,TRBJ1-3,TRBV7-2,-,TGTGCCAGCATCCTGGACAGATTTGGAAACACCATATATTTT,CASILDRFGNTIYF
-,TRBJ2-1,TRBV7-2,TRBD2,TGTGCCAGCAGCCTAGCGGGGGGGCGGGTTGAGCAGTTCTTC,CASSLAGGRVEQFF
-,TRBJ1-2,TRBV21-1,-,TGTGCCAGCACGCTCCTTCGGAGAATCAACTATGGCTACACCTTC,CASTLLRRINYGYTF
-,TRBJ2-1,TRBV3-1,TRBD2,TGTGCCAGCAGCCAAGATAAGACGGCTAGCGGGGATAATGAGCAGTTCTTC,CASSQDKTASGDNEQFF
-,TRBJ1-5,TRBV20-1,-,TGCAGTGCTATTAGGGGCAGGGAGAATCAGCCCCAGCATTTT,CSAIRGRENQPQHF
-,TRBJ2-1,TRBV7-3,TRBD1,TGTGCCAGCAGCTTATTCGGGACAGGGAATCCCAATGAGCAGTTCTTC,CASSLFGTGNPNEQFF
-,TRBJ2-4,TRBV5-1,-,TGCGCCAGCAGCTTGGATGTCAGGAAAAACATTCAGTACTTC,CASSLDVRKNIQYF
-,TRBJ2-7,TRBV7-9,-,TGTGCCAGCAGCCCAGGACAGCAAAGGTCCTACGAGCAGTACTTC,CASSPGQQRSYEQYF
once,TRBJ2-6,TRBV28,-,TGTGCCAGCAGCCCCGACAGCCTCTCTGGGGCCAACGTCCTGACTTTC,CASSPDSLSGANVLTF
-,TRBJ2-3,TRBV24-1,-,TGTGCCACCAGTGATTCCTACTATCTCACAGATACGCAGTATTTT,CATSDSYYLTDTQYF
-,TRBJ2-5,TRBV7-7,-,TGTGCCAGCAGTCCCCCTGGAGGCAGCGCAACCCAGTACTTC,CASSPPGGSATQYF
once,TRBJ2-7,TRBV19,-,TGTGCCAGTAGTATTCCGGGACTTAGCTACGAGCAGTACTTC,CASSIPGLSYEQYF
-,TRBJ1-2,TRBV7-9,-,TGTGCCAGCAGCCGAGGGAATGGCTACACCTTC,CASSRGNGYTF
few,TRBJ2-5,TRBV4-2,-,TGTGCCAGCAGCCAAGTCCCGGGGGAGACCCAGTACTTC,CASSQVPGETQYF
once,TRBJ1-2,TRBV20-1,TRBD1,TGCAGTGCTAGGGACAGGGACAGGGGAAATGGCTACACCTTC,CSARDRDRGNGYTF
-,TRBJ2-5,TRBV30,-,TGTGCCTGGACGGGTGCGGAGGGACGCGCAGAGACCCAGTACTTC,CAWTGAEGRAETQYF
-,TRBJ2-1,TRBV19,TRBD2,TGTGCCAGTAGTACTACCGTAGCGGGAGCGAGTGAGCAGTTCTTC,CASSTTVAGASEQFF
-,TRBJ2-4,TRBV29-1,-,TGCAGCGCACGGCAAGTCCAAAACATTCAGTACTTC,CSARQVQNIQYF
-,TRBJ2-5,TRBV7-2,-,TGTGCCAGCAGCGACAAGGGACTTTTAGGGAAGACCCAGTACTTC,CASSDKGLLGKTQYF
-,TRBJ2-1,TRBV12-3/TRBV12-4,-,TGTGCCAGCAGTACCGAACGTGAGCAGTTCTTC,CASSTEREQFF
few,TRBJ2-7,TRBV18,-,TGTGCCAGCTCACCAATGGGGATCGAGCAGTACTTC,CASSPMGIEQYF